This T cell receptor beta chain was profiled in a study of cytomegalovirus exposure and HLA in healthy donors. About the study: Around 180 million T cells yielded over 90 million unique TCR beta sequences in earlier analysis. Most genotyped donors, approximately 77% of about 400, had Caucasian-associated genetic ancestry.

Regarding the study as a whole: A list of around 160 TCR beta chains associated with cytomegalovirus was given.

Trimming removed 2 bases from V and 4 bases from J, with 14 bases in between. The CDR3 has 15 amino acids. Germline V gene lookup returns CDR1 MDHEN and CDR2 SYDVKM. About this clone itself: Its antigen is not identified.

With 60 Vbeta and 13 Jbeta primers, the PCR was carried out. Some clones are missing from TCRdb's copy, which holds only in-frame ones; the method was immunoSEQ multiplex PCR. The profile shows approximately 190,000 clones, 81% of them singletons. The rearrangement links TRBV28 to TRBJ1-2; perhaps TRBD1 as D (5 bases). The sequencing sample was made of PBMCs. This TCR was recovered from a man aged 35-49 years in good health and CMV-seropositive. Here the CDR3 reads CASSLGAGRGYGYTF. The CDR3 DNA reads as TGTGCCAGCAGTTTAGGAGCAGGAAGGGGCTATGGCTACACCTTC.